The clone carrying this T cell receptor (beta chain) has just a few counts. The antigen remains unidentified. What was sequenced were expressed TCRB transcripts, since all of the isolated RNA had been reverse transcribed. Method: immunoSEQ multiplex PCR; TCRdb's copy keeps in-frame clones and lacks some. Of fewer than 350,000 clones listed, approximately 16% are singletons. This sample stems from a study of beta chain features in type 1 diabetes. Overall study results and limits: Shortening that was moderate but significant affected the TCRB CDR3s of Type 1 diabetes patients in all four CD4+ subsets.

The junction had 2 bases not matched to a gene; V was cut back by 6 bases and J by 3 bases. The V gene's germline CDR1 is MDHEN and CDR2 SYDVKM. This CDR3 has 13 amino acids. Sequences were obtained from naive CD4+ T cells from blood. This chain links TRBV28 with TRBJ1-5, with 7 nucleotides matching TRBD1. The source is a man in his late teens or twenties with type 1 diabetes. The CDR3 DNA follows: TGTGCCAGCAGACAGGGGAACAATCAGCCCCAGCATTTT. It specifies CASRQGNNQPQHF.